The source of this T cell receptor (beta chain) is a study of blood T cell repertoires in COVID-19. Study-wide context: COVID-19 samples collected from the United States, Italy and Spain covered acute and convalescent phases. Sample material is recorded as cDNA or gDNA derived from T cells, B-cell-depleted T cells, or PBMCs.

Original methodology: Reference gene primers were amplified, and this amplification served to estimate nucleated cell counts. TCRdb's table, derived via immunoSEQ multiplex PCR, lists solely in-frame clones and lacks some. V and J calls and clone size are given by that table; D and trimming were obtained from the DNA. Of roughly 97,000 clones listed, 82% are singletons. V shed 1 base and J 7 bases; nucleotides not matched to a gene: 4. The CDR3 consists of 16 residues. Germline-derived CDR1 and CDR2 are MNHNS and SASEGT. The clonotype originates from a man in his 60s with acute or convalescent COVID-19. This chain joins TRBV6-1 and TRBJ2-1; 13 nucleotides agree with TRBD2. Sequenced input: peripheral blood. The CDR3 coding sequence is TGTGCCAGCAGTGAAGAAACTAGCGGGAGGGATAATGAGCAGTTCTTC. Translation: CASSEETSGRDNEQFF.